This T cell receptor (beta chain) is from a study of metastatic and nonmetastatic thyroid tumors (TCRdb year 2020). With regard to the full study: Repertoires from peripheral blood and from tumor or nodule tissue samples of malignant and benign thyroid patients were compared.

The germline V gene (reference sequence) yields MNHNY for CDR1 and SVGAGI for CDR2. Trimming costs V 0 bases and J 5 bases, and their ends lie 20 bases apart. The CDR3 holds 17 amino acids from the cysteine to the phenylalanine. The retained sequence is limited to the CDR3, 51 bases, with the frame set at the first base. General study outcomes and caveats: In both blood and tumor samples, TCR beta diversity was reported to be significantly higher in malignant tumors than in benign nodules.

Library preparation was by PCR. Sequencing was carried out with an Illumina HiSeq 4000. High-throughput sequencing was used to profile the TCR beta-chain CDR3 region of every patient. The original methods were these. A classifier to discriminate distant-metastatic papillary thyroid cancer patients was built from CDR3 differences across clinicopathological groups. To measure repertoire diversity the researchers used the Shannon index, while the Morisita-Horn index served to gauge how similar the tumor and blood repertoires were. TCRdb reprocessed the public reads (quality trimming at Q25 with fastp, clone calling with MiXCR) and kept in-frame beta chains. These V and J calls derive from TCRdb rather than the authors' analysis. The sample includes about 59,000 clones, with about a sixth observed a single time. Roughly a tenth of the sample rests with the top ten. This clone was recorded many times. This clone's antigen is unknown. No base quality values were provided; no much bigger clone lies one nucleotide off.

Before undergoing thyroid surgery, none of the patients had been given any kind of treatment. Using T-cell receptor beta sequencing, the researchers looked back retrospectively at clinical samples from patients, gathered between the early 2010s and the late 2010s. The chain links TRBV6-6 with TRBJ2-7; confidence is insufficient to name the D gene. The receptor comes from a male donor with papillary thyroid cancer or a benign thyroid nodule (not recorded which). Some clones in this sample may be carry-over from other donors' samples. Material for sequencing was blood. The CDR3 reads CASSYSALSPSSHEQYF. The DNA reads TGTGCCAGCAGTTACTCTGCTCTGAGCCCAAGTAGCCACGAGCAGTACTTC.